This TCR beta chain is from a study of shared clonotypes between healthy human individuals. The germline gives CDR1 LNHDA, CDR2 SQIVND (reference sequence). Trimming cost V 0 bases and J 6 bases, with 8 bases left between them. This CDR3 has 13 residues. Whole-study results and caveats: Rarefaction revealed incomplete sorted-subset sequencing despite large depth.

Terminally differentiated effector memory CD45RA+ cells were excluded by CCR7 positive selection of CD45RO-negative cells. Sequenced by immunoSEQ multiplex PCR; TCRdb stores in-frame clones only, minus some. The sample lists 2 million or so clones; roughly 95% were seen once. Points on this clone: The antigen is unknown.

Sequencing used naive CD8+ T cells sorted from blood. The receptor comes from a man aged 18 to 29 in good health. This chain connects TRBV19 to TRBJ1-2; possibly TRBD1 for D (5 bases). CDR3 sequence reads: CASSIEAGDGYTF. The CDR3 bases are TGTGCCAGTAGTATAGAAGCGGGGGATGGCTACACCTTC.